This T cell receptor (beta chain) was sequenced in a study of blood T cell repertoires in COVID-19. Study background: Italy, Spain and the United States were the sources of the convalescent and acute COVID-19 samples. PBMCs, B-cell-depleted T cells, or T cells were the source of the cDNA or gDNA that made up the material.

The table lists this clone with a count of one. Original methodology: Amplification from reference gene primers served as the basis for estimated nucleated cell counts. The method was immunoSEQ multiplex PCR; TCRdb's version includes in-frame clones alone and lacks a portion of them. Clone size and V and J calls were adopted from that table, with D and trimming inferred from the DNA. This sample yields a few hundred thousand clones, of which roughly 90% are seen a single time; 3% belongs to the top ten. The V gene's germline CDR1 is LNHDA and CDR2 SQIVND (reference sequence). With 7 bases clipped from V and 3 bases from J, the junction kept 4 bases outside the gene matches. The CDR3 covers 14 residues.

The chain links TRBV19 to TRBJ1-5, with TRBD1 matching 9 bases. The TCR originated in a woman aged 25 to 45 with active or convalescent COVID-19. The source material was peripheral blood. CDR3 amino acids: CASKTGGNNQPQHF. In nucleotides, the CDR3 is TGTGCCAGTAAAACAGGGGGCAACAATCAGCCCCAGCATTTT. Combining the CDR3 with reference TRBV19 and TRBJ1-5 gives the whole variable domain DGGITQSPKYLFRKEGQNVTLSCEQNLNHDAMYWYRQDPGQGLRLIYYSQIVNDFQKGDIAEGYSVSREKKESFPLTVTSAQKNPTAFYLCASKTGGNNQPQHFGDGTRLSIL.